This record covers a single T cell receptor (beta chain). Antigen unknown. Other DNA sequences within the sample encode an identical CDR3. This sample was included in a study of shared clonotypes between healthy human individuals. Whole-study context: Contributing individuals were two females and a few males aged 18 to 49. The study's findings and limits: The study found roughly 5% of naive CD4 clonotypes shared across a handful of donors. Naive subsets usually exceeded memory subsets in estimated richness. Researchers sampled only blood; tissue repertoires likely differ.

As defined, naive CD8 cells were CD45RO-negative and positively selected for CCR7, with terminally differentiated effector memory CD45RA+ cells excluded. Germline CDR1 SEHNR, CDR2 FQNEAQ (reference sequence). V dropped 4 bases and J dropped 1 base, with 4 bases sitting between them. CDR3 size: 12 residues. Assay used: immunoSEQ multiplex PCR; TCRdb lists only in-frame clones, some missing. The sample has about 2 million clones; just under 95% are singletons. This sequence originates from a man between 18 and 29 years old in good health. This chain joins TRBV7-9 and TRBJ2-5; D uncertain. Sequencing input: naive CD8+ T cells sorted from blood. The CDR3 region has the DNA TGTGCCAGCAGCTCAAGCCAAGAGACCCAGTACTTC. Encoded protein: CASSSSQETQYF.